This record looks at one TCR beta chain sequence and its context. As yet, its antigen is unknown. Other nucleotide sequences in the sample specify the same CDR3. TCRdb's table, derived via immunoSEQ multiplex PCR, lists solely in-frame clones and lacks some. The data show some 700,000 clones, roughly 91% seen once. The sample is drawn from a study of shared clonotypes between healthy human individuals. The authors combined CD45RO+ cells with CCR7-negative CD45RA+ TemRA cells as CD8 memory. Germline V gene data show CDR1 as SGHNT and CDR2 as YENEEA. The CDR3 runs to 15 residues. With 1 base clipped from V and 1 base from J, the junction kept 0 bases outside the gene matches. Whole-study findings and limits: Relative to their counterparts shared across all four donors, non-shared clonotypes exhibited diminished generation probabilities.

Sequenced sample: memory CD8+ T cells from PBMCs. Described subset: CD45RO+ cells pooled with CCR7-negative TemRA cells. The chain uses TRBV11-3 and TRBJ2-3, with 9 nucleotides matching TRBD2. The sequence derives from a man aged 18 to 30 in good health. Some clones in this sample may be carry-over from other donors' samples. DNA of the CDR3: TGTGCCAGCAGCTTAGGGACTAGCGGCACAGATACGCAGTATTTT. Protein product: CASSLGTSGTDTQYF. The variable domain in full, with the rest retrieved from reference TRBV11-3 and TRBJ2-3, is EAGVVQSPRYKIIEKKQPVAFWCNPISGHNTLYWYLQNLGQGPELLIRYENEEAVDDSQLPKDRFSAERLKGVDSTLKIQPAELGDSAVYLCASSLGTSGTDTQYFGPGTRLTVL.